The entry below describes one T cell receptor beta chain. Antigen unknown. In the PCR, 60 Vbeta and 13 Jbeta primers were used. TCRdb's table, derived via immunoSEQ multiplex PCR, lists solely in-frame clones and lacks some. The table lists around 100,000 clones, around 81% of them singletons. The CDR3 runs 14 residues. Germline trimming cut 7 bases from V and 4 bases from J; bases unmatched to any gene: 6. The germline V gene has CDR1 LNHNV and CDR2 YYDKDF (reference sequence). The entry originates in a study of cytomegalovirus exposure and HLA in healthy donors. About the study: Out of 180 million or so T cells, an earlier analysis found more than 95 million unique TCR beta sequences in total. Study results and caveats: In vitro, a few CMV-associated chains proved specific for CMV antigens.

The sequenced sample consisted of PBMCs. The sequence came from a man aged 35-49 years in good health and CMV-seropositive. This chain connects TRBV15 to TRBJ2-5; 10 nucleotides match TRBD2. The CDR3 protein is CATTPGLASETQYF. As DNA, the CDR3 is TGTGCCACCACCCCGGGACTAGCGTCAGAGACCCAGTACTTC.